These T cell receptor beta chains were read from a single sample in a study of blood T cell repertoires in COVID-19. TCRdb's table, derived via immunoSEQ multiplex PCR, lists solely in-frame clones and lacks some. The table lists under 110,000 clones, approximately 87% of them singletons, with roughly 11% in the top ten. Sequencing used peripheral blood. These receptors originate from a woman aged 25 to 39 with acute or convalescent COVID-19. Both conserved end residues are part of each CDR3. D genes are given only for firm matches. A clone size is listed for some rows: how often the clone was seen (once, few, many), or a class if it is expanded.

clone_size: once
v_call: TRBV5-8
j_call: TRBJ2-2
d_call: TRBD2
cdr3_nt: TGTGCCAGCAGCTTCGGGGGGAGAGTGTTTTTT
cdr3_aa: CASSFGGRVFF

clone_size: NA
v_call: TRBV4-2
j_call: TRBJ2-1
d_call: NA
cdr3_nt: TGTGCCAGCAGCCACCTGCGGGCTGCCGGTCCCGATGAGCAGTTCTTC
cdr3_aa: CASSHLRAAGPDEQFF

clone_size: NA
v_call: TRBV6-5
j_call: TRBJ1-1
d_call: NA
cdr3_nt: TGTGCCAGCAGCCCGGGGGTGGAAGCTTTCTTT
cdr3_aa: CASSPGVEAFF

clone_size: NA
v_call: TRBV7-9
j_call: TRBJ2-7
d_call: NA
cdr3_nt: TGTGCCAGCAGCCCCCGTGGAGACTACGAGCAGTACTTC
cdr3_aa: CASSPRGDYEQYF

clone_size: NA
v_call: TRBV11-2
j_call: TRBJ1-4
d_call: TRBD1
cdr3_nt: TGTGCCAGCAGACAAGACAGGGGAAGCGAAAAACTGTTTTTT
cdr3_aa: CASRQDRGSEKLFF

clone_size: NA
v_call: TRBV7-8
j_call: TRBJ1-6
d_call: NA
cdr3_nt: TGTGCCAGCAGCCCCCCTTATAATTCACCCCTCCACTTT
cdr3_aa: CASSPPYNSPLHF

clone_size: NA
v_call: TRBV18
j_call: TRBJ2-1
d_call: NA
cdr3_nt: TGTGCCAGCTCACCGAGGAGAGATGCGGGTAGCTCCTACAATGAGCAGTTCTTC
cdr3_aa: CASSPRRDAGSSYNEQFF

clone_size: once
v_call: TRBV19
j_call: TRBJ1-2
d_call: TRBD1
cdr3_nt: TGTGCCAGTACCTTACAGGGGGACTATGGCTACACCTTC
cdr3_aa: CASTLQGDYGYTF

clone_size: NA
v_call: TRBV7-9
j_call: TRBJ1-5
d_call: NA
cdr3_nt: TGTGCCAGCAGCTCAGGGTTGGAGCCCCAGCATTTT
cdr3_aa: CASSSGLEPQHF

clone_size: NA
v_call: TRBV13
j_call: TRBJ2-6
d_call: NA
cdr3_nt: TGTGCCAGCAGCTCGACAGTCTTAGACACGGATACAGGGGCCAACGTCCTGACTTTC
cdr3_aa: CASSSTVLDTDTGANVLTF

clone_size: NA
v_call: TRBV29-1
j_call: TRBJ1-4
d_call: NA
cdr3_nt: TGCAGCGTTGTAGTCTGGGCAGGGTCTAATGAAAAACTGTTTTTT
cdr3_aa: CSVVVWAGSNEKLFF

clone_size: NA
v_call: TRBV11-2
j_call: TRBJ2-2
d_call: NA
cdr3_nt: TGTGCCAGCAGCCCCGCGGTGGAGCCCGGGGAGCTGTTTTTT
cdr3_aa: CASSPAVEPGELFF

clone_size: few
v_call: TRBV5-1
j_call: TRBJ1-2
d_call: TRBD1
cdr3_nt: TGCGCCAGCAGCTTGGCCTCCGGGACAGGCTACAGCTACACCTTC
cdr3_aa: CASSLASGTGYSYTF

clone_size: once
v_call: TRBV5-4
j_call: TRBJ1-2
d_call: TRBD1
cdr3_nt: TGTGCCAGCAGCCGGCCGGGACAGGGTTACTATGGCTACACCTTC
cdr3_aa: CASSRPGQGYYGYTF

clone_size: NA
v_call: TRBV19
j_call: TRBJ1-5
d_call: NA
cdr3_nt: TGTGCCAGTAAAAGGGAACCAGGGTTAAGCAATCAGCCCCAGCATTTT
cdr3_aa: CASKREPGLSNQPQHF

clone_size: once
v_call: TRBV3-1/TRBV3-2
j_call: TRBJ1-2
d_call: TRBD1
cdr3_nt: TGTGCCAGCAGCCAGCAATGGCAGGGGGCCTATGGCTACACCTTC
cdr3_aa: CASSQQWQGAYGYTF

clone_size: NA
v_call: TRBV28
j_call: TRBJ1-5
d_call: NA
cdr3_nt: TGTGCCAGTCAGGAGGGGGGGTTGACCCAGCATTTT
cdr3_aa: CASQEGGLTQHF

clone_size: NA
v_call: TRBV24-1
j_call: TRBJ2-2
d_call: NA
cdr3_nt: TGTGCCACCAGTGAGCGGCCGCGAGGAGCCTTGACCGGGGAGCTGTTTTTT
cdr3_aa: CATSERPRGALTGELFF

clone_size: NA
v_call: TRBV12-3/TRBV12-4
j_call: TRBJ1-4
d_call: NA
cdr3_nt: TGTGCCAGCAGTTTATCCGAGGGCCTGTTTTTT
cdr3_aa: CASSLSEGLFF

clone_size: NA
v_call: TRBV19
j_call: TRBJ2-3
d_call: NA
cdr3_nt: TGTGCCAGTAGTATAGATGGGGGGGCGAGCACAGATACGCAGTATTTT
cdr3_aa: CASSIDGGASTDTQYF

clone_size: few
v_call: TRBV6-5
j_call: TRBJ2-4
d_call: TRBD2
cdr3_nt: TGTGCCAGCAGTTCGGGACTACCCAAAAACATTCAGTACTTC
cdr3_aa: CASSSGLPKNIQYF

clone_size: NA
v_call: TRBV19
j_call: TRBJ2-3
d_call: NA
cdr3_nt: TGTGCCAGTAGTCCAGAGGGGGGCACAGATACGCAGTATTTT
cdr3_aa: CASSPEGGTDTQYF

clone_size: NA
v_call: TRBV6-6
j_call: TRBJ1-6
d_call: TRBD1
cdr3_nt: TGTGCCAGCAGTCTCTCAACCGGGACAGGGTTTAGTTCACCCCTCCACTTT
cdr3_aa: CASSLSTGTGFSSPLHF

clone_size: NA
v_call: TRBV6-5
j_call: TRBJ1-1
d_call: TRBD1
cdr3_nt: TGTGCCAGCAGTTTGACAGGGGAAGTGACTGAAGCTTTCTTT
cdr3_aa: CASSLTGEVTEAFF

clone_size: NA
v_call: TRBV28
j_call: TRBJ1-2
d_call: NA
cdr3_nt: TGTGCCAGCAGTTCGCCGGGGGGTGGCTATGGCTACACCTTC
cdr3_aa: CASSSPGGGYGYTF

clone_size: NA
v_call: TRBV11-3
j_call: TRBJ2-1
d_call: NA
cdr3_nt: TGTGCCAGCAGCCCAGAACAGGTCTACAATGAGCAGTTCTTC
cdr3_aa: CASSPEQVYNEQFF

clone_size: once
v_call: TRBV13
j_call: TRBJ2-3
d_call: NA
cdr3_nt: TGTGCCAGCAGCTTTCCAGGGAGCACAGATACGCAGTATTTT
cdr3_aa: CASSFPGSTDTQYF

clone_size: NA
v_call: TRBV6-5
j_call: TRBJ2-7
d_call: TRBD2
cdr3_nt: TGTGCCAGCAGTTACTCGGGACTAGCGGGGGATGAGCAGTACTTC
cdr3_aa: CASSYSGLAGDEQYF

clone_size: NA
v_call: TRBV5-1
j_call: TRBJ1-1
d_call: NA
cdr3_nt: TGCGCCAGCAGCCCCGATAGGGCGAGGGACACTGAAGCTTTCTTT
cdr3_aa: CASSPDRARDTEAFF

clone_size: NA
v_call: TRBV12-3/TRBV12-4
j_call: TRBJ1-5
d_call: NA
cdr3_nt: TGTGCCAGCAACAGGGGCAATCAGCCCCAGCATTTT
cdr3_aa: CASNRGNQPQHF

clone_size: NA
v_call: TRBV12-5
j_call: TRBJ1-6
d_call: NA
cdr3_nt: TGTGCTAGTGGTTTGGTACCCTCCCCGAGCCCCGATTCACCCCTCCACTTT
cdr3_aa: CASGLVPSPSPDSPLHF

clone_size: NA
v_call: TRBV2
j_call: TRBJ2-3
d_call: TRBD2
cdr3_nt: TGTGCCAGCAGTAGACTAGCGGCTAGCACAGATACGCAGTATTTT
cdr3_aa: CASSRLAASTDTQYF

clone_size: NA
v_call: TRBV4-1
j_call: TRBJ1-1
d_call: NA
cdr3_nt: TGCGCCAGCAGCCAAGACTGGACATGGGCCGGTGGTGGAGCTTTCTTT
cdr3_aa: CASSQDWTWAGGGAFF

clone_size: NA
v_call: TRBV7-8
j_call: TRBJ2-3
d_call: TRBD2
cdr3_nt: TGTGCCAGCAGCTTAACCGCGCGGGGGGTCGGAGATACGCAGTATTTT
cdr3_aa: CASSLTARGVGDTQYF

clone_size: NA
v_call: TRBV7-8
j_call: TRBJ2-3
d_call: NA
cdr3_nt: TGTGCCAGCAGCAGCAACTCTATTCTCAAGGAGACAGATACGCAGTATTTT
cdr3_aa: CASSSNSILKETDTQYF

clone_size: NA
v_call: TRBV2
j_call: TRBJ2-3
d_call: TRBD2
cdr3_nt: TGTGCCTGCCAGCAACAAGCGGGGGGCCGAGGGGACACAGATACGCAGTATTTT
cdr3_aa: CACQQQAGGRGDTDTQYF

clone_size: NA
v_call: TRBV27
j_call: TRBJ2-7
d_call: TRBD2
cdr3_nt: TGTGCCAGCAGTCCCCCGGGGGGGCCCTCCTACGAGCAGTACTTC
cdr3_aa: CASSPPGGPSYEQYF

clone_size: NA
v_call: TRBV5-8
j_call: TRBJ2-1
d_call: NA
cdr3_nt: TGTGCCAGCAGCTTAACCGGGACTCGTGAATACAATGAGCAGTTCTTC
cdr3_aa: CASSLTGTREYNEQFF

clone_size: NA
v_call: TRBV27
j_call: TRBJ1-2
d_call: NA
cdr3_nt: TGTGCCAGCAGTTCTGCCTCGGTGAGCTATGGCTACACCTTC
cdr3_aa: CASSSASVSYGYTF

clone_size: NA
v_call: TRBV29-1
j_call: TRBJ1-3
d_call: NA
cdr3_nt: TGCAGCGTTGGTGGGGGGGAAGAGACAGCTGGAAACACCATATATTTT
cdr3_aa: CSVGGGEETAGNTIYF

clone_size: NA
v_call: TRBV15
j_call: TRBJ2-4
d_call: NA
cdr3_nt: TGTGCCACCAGCAGAGTGGACAGAGAAAACATTCAGTACTTC
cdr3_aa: CATSRVDRENIQYF

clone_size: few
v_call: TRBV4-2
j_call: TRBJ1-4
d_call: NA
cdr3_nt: TGTGCCAGCAGCCAAGAGGGGGGGACTAATGAAAAACTGTTTTTT
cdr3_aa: CASSQEGGTNEKLFF

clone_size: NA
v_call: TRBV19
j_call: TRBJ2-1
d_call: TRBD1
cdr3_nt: TGTGCCAGTAGTGATCGACAGGGCGGCGATGAGCAGTTCTTC
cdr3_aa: CASSDRQGGDEQFF

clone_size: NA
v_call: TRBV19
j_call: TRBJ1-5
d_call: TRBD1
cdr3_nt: TGTGCCAGTAGTCCGGACAGGGAGGGGAAGCCCCAGCATTTT
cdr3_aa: CASSPDREGKPQHF

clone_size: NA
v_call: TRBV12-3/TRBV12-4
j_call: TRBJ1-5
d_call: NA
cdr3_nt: TGTGCCAGCAGCCTGGGACTTAATCAGCCCCAGCATTTT
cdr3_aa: CASSLGLNQPQHF

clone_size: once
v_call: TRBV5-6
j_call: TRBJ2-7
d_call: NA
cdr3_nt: TGTGCCAGCAGCACTGAGACGGGACTCGCACCCTACGAGCAGTACTTC
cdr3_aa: CASSTETGLAPYEQYF

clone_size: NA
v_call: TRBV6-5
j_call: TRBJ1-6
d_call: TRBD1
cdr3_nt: TGTGCCAGCAGAATGACAGGGAATAATTCACCCCTCCACTTT
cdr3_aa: CASRMTGNNSPLHF

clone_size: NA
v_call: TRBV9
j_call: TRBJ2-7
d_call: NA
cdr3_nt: TGTGCCAGCAGCTTCCCGGGGGGGCCCGGGACAGATTCCTACGAGCAGTACTTC
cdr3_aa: CASSFPGGPGTDSYEQYF

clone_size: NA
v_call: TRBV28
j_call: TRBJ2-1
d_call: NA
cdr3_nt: TGTGCCAGCAGCCGGACTGCCGGGAATGAGCAGTTCTTC
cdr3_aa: CASSRTAGNEQFF

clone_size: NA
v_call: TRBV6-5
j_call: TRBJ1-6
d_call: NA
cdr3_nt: TGTGCCAGCAGAATATTGGGCGATTCACCCCTCCACTTT
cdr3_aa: CASRILGDSPLHF

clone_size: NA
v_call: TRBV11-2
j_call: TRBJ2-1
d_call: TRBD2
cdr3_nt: TGTGCCAGCGGCCTGATAGCGGGGGCCTACAATGAGCAGTTCTTC
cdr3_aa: CASGLIAGAYNEQFF

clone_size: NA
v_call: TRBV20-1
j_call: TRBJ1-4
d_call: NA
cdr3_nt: TGCAGTGCTAGTCGAGAGTGGGGCGAAAAACTGTTTTTT
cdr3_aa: CSASREWGEKLFF

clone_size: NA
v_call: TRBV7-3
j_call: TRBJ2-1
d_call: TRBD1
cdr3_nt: TGTGCCAGCAGCTTGGGGACAGTCAATGAGCAGTTCTTC
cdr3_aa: CASSLGTVNEQFF

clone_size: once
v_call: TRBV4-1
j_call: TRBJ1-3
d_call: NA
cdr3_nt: TGCGCCAGCAGCCAAGGAGGGGGAGAGGACCGTCCAAGAGATTTT
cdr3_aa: CASSQGGGEDRPRDF

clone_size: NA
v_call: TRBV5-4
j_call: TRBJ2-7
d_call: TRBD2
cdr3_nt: TGTGCCAGCAGCCCTGGGACTAGCGGGGGGGCCGGGCGCGAGCAGTACTTC
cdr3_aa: CASSPGTSGGAGREQYF

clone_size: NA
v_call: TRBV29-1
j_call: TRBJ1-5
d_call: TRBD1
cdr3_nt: TGCAGCGTTAGCCTGGGGTTATACAGGGGGCTGAGCCGTGATAGCAATCAGCCCCAGCATTTT
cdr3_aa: CSVSLGLYRGLSRDSNQPQHF

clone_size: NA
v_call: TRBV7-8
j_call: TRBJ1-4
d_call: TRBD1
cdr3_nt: TGTGCCAGCAGCGGCCAGACAGGGCCTAATGAAAAACTGTTTTTT
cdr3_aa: CASSGQTGPNEKLFF

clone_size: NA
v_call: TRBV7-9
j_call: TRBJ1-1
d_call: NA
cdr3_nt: TGTGCCAGCATATCAGGGCTAGGTGAAGCTTTCTTT
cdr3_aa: CASISGLGEAFF

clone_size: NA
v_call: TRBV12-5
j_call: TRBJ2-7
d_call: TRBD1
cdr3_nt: TGTGCTAGTGGCTTCATCCAGGGGGAGCGCTACGAGCAGTACTTC
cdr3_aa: CASGFIQGERYEQYF

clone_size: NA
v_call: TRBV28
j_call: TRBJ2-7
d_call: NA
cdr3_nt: TGTGCCAGCAGTTTTGGTCCGGGGGGCAGCTACGAGCAGTACTTC
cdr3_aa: CASSFGPGGSYEQYF